The 32 T cell receptor beta chains in this list originate from one sample, sequenced in a study of T cell responses to AZD1222 COVID-19 vaccine (dated by TCRdb to about 2021). The method behind the library was the immunoSEQ multiplex PCR assay. TCRdb obtained this table from immuneACCESS and retained in-frame rearrangements with V and J assigned. These tables miss some clones; where compared with another copy, unresolved V genes account for less than half of the shortfall, and the remainder is unexplained. The sample table contains roughly 150,000 clones; only one count was recorded for roughly 86% of them. In total, the top ten clones hold roughly 5% of the sample. This sample's time point label indicates: baseline before first vaccination. The source material was peripheral blood, sampled on day 0 of AZD1222 vaccination. The source of these receptors is an adult in good health.

The CDR3 DNA reads as TGTGCCAGCAGTAAACAGGGGGCGAGTGAAAAACTGTTTTTT. Translation: CASSKQGASEKLFF. This sequence joins TRBV6-5 and TRBJ1-4; 9 bases map to TRBD1. With 5 bases clipped from V and 7 bases from J, the junction kept 5 bases outside the gene matches. CDR3 size: 14 residues. Germline CDR1 is MNHEY and CDR2 is SVGAGI.

V usage is TRBV28 and J usage is TRBJ2-7, with 9 bases aligning to TRBD1. Germline CDR1 MDHEN, CDR2 SYDVKM. The junction had 7 bases not matched to a gene; V was cut back by 5 bases and J by 2 bases. This CDR3 has 15 amino acids. The CDR3 DNA sequence: TGTGCCAGCAGTCCGGGGACAGGGCTAACCTACGAGCAGTACTTC. It yields the protein CASSPGTGLTYEQYF.

This clone has just one count. V is TRBV6-2 or TRBV6-3 and J is TRBJ2-6; no reliable D call. The germline V gene has CDR1 MNHEY and CDR2 SVGEGT. Trimming removed 2 bases from V and 0 bases from J, with 14 bases in between. The CDR3 loop spans 18 amino acids. Here the CDR3 reads CASSYVDFVSSGANVLTF. The CDR3 DNA is TGTGCCAGCAGTTACGTCGATTTTGTGAGCTCTGGGGCCAACGTCCTGACTTTC.

The V gene is TRBV6-4, the J gene TRBJ2-5; 7 bases are shared with TRBD2. Germline assignment: CDR1 MRHNA and CDR2 SNTAGT. This CDR3 has 14 amino acids. V lost 3 bases and J lost 1; bases outside the gene matches: 2. Here the CDR3 reads CASSESGGQETQYF. Here the CDR3 DNA reads TGTGCCAGCAGTGAGTCGGGAGGCCAAGAGACCCAGTACTTC.

A word on this clone: Relative to the germline gene, one junction end is altered; a read error may explain this. The chain uses TRBV2 and TRBJ1-1; no firm D call. The CDR3 is made up of 13 amino acids. CDR1 SNHLY and CDR2 FYNNEI come from the germline V gene. The chain's CDR3 is CASSENMGGETFF. In DNA form, the CDR3 reads TGTGCCAGCAGTGAAAATATGGGAGGTGAAACTTTCTTT.

In this sample, this clone turned up a few times. This sequence joins TRBV28 and TRBJ1-2, with a possible D match to TRBD1 (5 bases). The CDR3 is 15 amino acids. The V gene's germline CDR1 is MDHEN and CDR2 SYDVKM. V was trimmed by 5 bases and J by 6 bases, leaving 19 bases between them. The CDR3 loop is CASSPPVWGWHGYTF. CDR3 in DNA: TGTGCCAGCAGTCCGCCGGTCTGGGGGTGGCATGGCTACACCTTC.

The CDR3 DNA is TGTGCCAGCAGCTTAGGACAGACCTCCCTTTCGGAAAAACTGTTTTTT. This gives the protein CASSLGQTSLSEKLFF. The rearrangement links TRBV11-2 to TRBJ1-4, with D tentatively TRBD1 (5 bases). CDR1 SGHAT and CDR2 FQNNGV come from the germline V gene. The V gene lost 1 base and the J gene lost 8 bases, with 17 bases spanning the gap. This CDR3 is 16 amino acids long.

The V call is TRBV7-2, the J call TRBJ1-1; no reliable D call. Germline V gene lookup returns CDR1 SGHTA and CDR2 FQGNSA. Trimming removed 3 bases from V and 10 bases from J, with 18 bases in between. This CDR3 has 14 amino acids. CDR3 sequence reads: CASSFGQATFGAFF. The CDR3 DNA follows: TGTGCCAGCAGCTTTGGGCAGGCAACCTTCGGAGCTTTCTTT.

The chain joins TRBV19 to TRBJ1-5, with a tentative D call TRBD1 (6 bases). From germline, CDR1 is LNHDA and CDR2 SQIVND (reference sequence). The CDR3 spans 13 residues. Trimming pared 3 bases from V and 8 bases from J, leaving 11 bases between. The CDR3 DNA reads TGTGCCAGTAGTATGGAGGGGGGAAAGCCCCAGCATTTT. Its protein is CASSMEGGKPQHF.

The chain recombines TRBV9 with TRBJ2-7; TRBD1 aligns across 9 bases. The CDR3 contains 15 residues. CDR1 and CDR2 from the germline V gene are SGDLS and YYNGEE. The V gene end was trimmed by 0 bases and the J gene end by 5 bases; junction bases not matched to a gene: 6. The CDR3 DNA follows: TGTGCCAGCAGCGTAGGGGACAGGGTGAGGGACGAGCAGTACTTC. It encodes CASSVGDRVRDEQYF.

The sample holds one count of this clone. CDR3 DNA: TGTGCCAGCAGCTACGGGACAGGGTTGAACACTGAAGCTTTCTTT. As protein: CASSYGTGLNTEAFF. The V and J genes are TRBV7-3 and TRBJ1-1; 9 bases align to TRBD1. The CDR3 runs 15 residues. Looked up from germline, CDR1 is SGHTA and CDR2 is FQGTGA. The V and J ends lost 4 bases and 0 bases, in that order; junction bases with no gene match: 3.

The chain has TRBV30 and TRBJ1-6; D perhaps matches TRBD1 (6 bases). The CDR3 totals 14 residues. Germline loops: CDR1 GTSNPN, CDR2 SVGIG (reference sequence). Trimming shortened V by 2 bases and J by 6 bases, and 11 bases separated the two germline ends. For the CDR3, the DNA is TGTGCCTGGAGTACCGACAGGATTAATTCACCCCTCCACTTT. It translates to CAWSTDRINSPLHF.

The gene calls are TRBV29-1 and TRBJ2-1, with D possibly matching TRBD1 (5 bases). V shed 8 bases and J shed 3 bases, with 14 bases lying between them. Germline values: CDR1 SQVTM, CDR2 ANQGSEA. The CDR3 is 13 amino acids. DNA for the CDR3: TGCAGCACAGAACAGGTAAACTACAATGAGCAGTTCTTC. Protein sequence: CSTEQVNYNEQFF.

The J gene is TRBJ2-2, the V gene TRBV9; 10 bases map to TRBD1. The CDR3 extends over 17 amino acids. Germline CDR1 SGDLS, CDR2 YYNGEE. After removal of 0 bases from V and 4 bases from J, the junction contained 6 bases not matched to a gene. CDR3 sequence reads: CASSVDGGQGFTGELFF. CDR3 in DNA: TGTGCCAGCAGCGTAGATGGGGGACAGGGGTTCACCGGGGAGCTGTTTTTT.

This rearrangement joins TRBV28 to TRBJ2-2; 10 bases are shared with TRBD1. From germline, CDR1 is MDHEN and CDR2 SYDVKM. The CDR3 consists of 15 residues. V dropped 3 bases and J dropped 4; count of bases not matched to a gene: 2. CDR3 DNA: TGTGCCAGCAGTTTCAGGGACAGGGGCACCGGGGAGCTGTTTTTT. Translating gives CASSFRDRGTGELFF.

The chain carries TRBV19 and TRBJ2-5; D unclear. The CDR3 length is 13 residues. V was pared by 10 bases and J by 2 bases, with 14 bases between. Germline V lookup: CDR1 LNHDA, CDR2 SQIVND (reference sequence). The chain's CDR3 is CATGSDVQETQYF. The DNA of the CDR3 is TGTGCCACCGGTTCGGACGTACAAGAGACCCAGTACTTC.

The chain's CDR3 is CASSLGTSGYYEQYF. CDR3 DNA: TGTGCCAGCAGCCTAGGGACTAGCGGGTATTACGAGCAGTACTTC. The rearrangement uses TRBV11-3 and TRBJ2-7; 12 bases line up with TRBD2. V was clipped by 5 bases and J by 4 bases; unmatched bases: 6. Germline CDR1 SGHNT, CDR2 YENEEA. The CDR3 has 15 amino acids.

The chain couples TRBV4-2 to TRBJ2-1; 12 bases agree with TRBD2. Germline V gives CDR1 LGHNA, CDR2 YNFKEQ. The length of the CDR3 is 15 residues. V shed 5 bases, J shed 8 bases, and the junction held 7 bases outside the gene matches. DNA of the CDR3: TGTGCCAGCAGCACTCTAGCGGGGGGGCCCGATGAGCAGTTCTTC. Translated, it gives CASSTLAGGPDEQFF.

The DNA for the CDR3 is TGTGCCAGCCCCGACACTGGGCAGGGTGGCGACGAGCAGTACTTC. Residues: CASPDTGQGGDEQYF. The V call is TRBV27, the J call TRBJ2-7; D may be TRBD1 (5 bases). Trimming left V 8 bases short and J 5 bases short, with 22 bases between. The CDR3 extends over 15 amino acids. Per the germline V gene, CDR1 is MNHEY and CDR2 is SMNVEV (reference sequence).

This clone is a singleton in its sample. This chain joins TRBV28 and TRBJ1-3, with 9 bases identical to TRBD1. This CDR3 is built from 15 residues. Germline-derived CDR1 and CDR2 are MDHEN and SYDVKM. V dropped 4 bases and J dropped 3; count of bases not matched to a gene: 4. The DNA for the CDR3 is TGTGCCAGCAGTTCGAGACAGGGGGGTGGAAACACCATATATTTT. Amino acids: CASSSRQGGGNTIYF. The full variable domain, rest sourced from reference TRBV28 and TRBJ1-3, is DVKVTQSSRYLVKRTGEKVFLECVQDMDHENMFWYRQDPGLGLRLIYFSYDVKMKEKGDIPEGYSVSREKKERFSLILESASTNQTSMYLCASSSRQGGGNTIYFGEGSWLTVV.

This sequence joins TRBV29-1 and TRBJ1-2, with 10 bases lining up with TRBD1. This CDR3 spans 16 amino acids. J gave up 6 bases and V 6 bases, and 16 bases lay outside the gene matches. CDR1 SQVTM and CDR2 ANQGSEA come from the germline V gene. The CDR3 spells CSVPRGVDRGRNGYTF. The CDR3 region has the DNA TGCAGCGTGCCCCGGGGGGTCGACAGGGGGCGAAATGGCTACACCTTC.

J is TRBJ1-4 and V is TRBV4-3, with D hard to call. Germline V CDR1 and CDR2: LGHNA, YSLEER. The V gene lost 0 bases and the J gene lost 3 bases, with 5 bases spanning the gap. This CDR3 contains 14 residues. The CDR3 nucleotides are TGCGCCAGCAGCCAAGATCGGTCTAATGAAAAACTGTTTTTT. It yields the protein CASSQDRSNEKLFF.

The chain links TRBV5-1 to TRBJ1-1; 9 bases are a match to TRBD1. Trimming took 4 bases from V and 6 from J; bases not matched to a gene: 7. This CDR3 contains 14 residues. CDR1 SGHRS and CDR2 YFSETQ come from the germline V gene. CDR3 sequence reads: CASSTGQGIAEAFF. The CDR3 nucleotides are TGCGCCAGCAGCACCGGACAGGGGATTGCTGAAGCTTTCTTT. Filled out from reference TRBV5-1 and TRBJ1-1, the complete variable domain reads KAGVTQTPRYLIKTRGQQVTLSCSPISGHRSVSWYQQTPGQGLQFLFEYFSETQRNKGNFPGRFSGRQFSNSRSEMNVSTLELGDSALYLCASSTGQGIAEAFFGQGTRLTVV.

This clone has more than one count but fewer than ten. The chain is built from TRBV7-3 and TRBJ2-2, with no clear D. The CDR3 covers 16 residues. Germline values: CDR1 SGHTA, CDR2 FQGTGA. V dropped 0 bases and J dropped 0 bases, with 8 bases sitting between them. As DNA, the CDR3 is TGTGCCAGCAGCTTAACGATAGGAACGAACACCGGGGAGCTGTTTTTT. It is translated as CASSLTIGTNTGELFF.

This rearrangement joins TRBV2 to TRBJ2-7, with TRBD1 identical over 7 bases. This CDR3 spans 14 amino acids. J lost 2 bases, V lost 6 bases, and 7 bases had no gene match. CDR1 and CDR2 from the germline V gene are SNHLY and FYNNEI. The CDR3 nucleotides are TGTGCCAGCAGCGTAAAGACAGGGCCCTACGAGCAGTACTTC. Its translation: CASSVKTGPYEQYF. The full variable domain, completed using reference TRBV2 and TRBJ2-7, is EPEVTQTPSHQVTQMGQEVILRCVPISNHLYFYWYRQILGQKVEFLVSFYNNEISEKSEIFDDQFSVERPDGSNFTLKIRSTKLEDSAMYFCASSVKTGPYEQYFGPGTRLTVT.

This clone was seen once. This rearrangement joins TRBV7-3 to TRBJ2-2, with D possibly TRBD1 on 6 matching bases. Per the germline V gene, CDR1 is SGHTA and CDR2 is FQGTGA. The CDR3 contains 16 residues. Trimming stripped 5 bases from V and 4 bases from J, with 17 bases between. This CDR3 reads CASSTRYRAGTGELFF. CDR3 sequence (DNA): TGTGCCAGCAGCACCCGGTACAGGGCCGGCACCGGGGAGCTGTTTTTT.

DNA of the CDR3: TGTGCCAGCGGGCGGGAACTATACACCGGGGAGCTGTTTTTT. It is translated as CASGRELYTGELFF. V is TRBV28 and J is TRBJ2-2; possible D gene TRBD2, 6 bases. This CDR3 is built from 14 residues. Trimming removed 8 bases from V and 3 bases from J, with 13 bases in between. Per germline, CDR1 MDHEN and CDR2 SYDVKM.

The chain has TRBV11-2 and TRBJ2-7; D is uncertain. CDR3 length: 13 amino acids. The V end lost 2 bases, the J end lost 2 bases, and 7 bases lay between the germline ends. CDR1 and CDR2 from the germline V gene are SGHAT and FQNNGV. CDR3 loop: CASSLPFPYEQYF. The CDR3 nucleotides are TGTGCCAGCAGCTTACCCTTCCCCTACGAGCAGTACTTC.

V is TRBV5-4 and J is TRBJ2-3, with TRBD2 matching over 14 bases. J was trimmed by 3 bases and V by 1 base; bases with no gene match: 7. The CDR3 extends over 18 amino acids. CDR1 and CDR2 from the germline V gene are SGHNT and YYREEE (reference sequence). The CDR3, as DNA: TGTGCCAGCAGCTTGAAGACTAGCGGGGGGGCCGGAACAGATACGCAGTATTTT. It translates to CASSLKTSGGAGTDTQYF.

This clone was seen once. J is TRBJ1-1 and V is TRBV6-5; the D is unclear. The V end was cut by 0 bases, the J end by 8 bases, with 7 bases between. The germline CDR1 and CDR2 sequences are MNHEY and SVGAGI. This CDR3 has 12 residues. The CDR3 DNA follows: TGTGCCAGCAGTTACTCGGTCGGAGAAGCTTTCTTT. It is translated as CASSYSVGEAFF.

The V call is TRBV4-2, the J call TRBJ1-5; 8 nucleotides align to TRBD1. The V gene end was trimmed by 2 bases and the J gene end by 7 bases; junction bases not matched to a gene: 7. From germline, CDR1 is LGHNA and CDR2 YNFKEQ. CDR3 length: 15 amino acids. Here the CDR3 reads CASSQSLDREQPQHF. The CDR3 bases are TGTGCCAGCAGCCAATCCTTGGACAGGGAGCAGCCCCAGCATTTT.

The chain links TRBV15 to TRBJ1-5; D is perhaps TRBD1 (6 bases). Trimming removed 1 base at V and 7 bases at J, with 14 bases between. Germline CDR1 and CDR2: LNHNV and YYDKDF (reference sequence). This CDR3 spans 15 amino acids. CDR3 in DNA: TGTGCCACCAGCAGAGGATCACAGGGCTCGCAGCCCCAGCATTTT. Amino acid sequence: CATSRGSQGSQPQHF.